This T cell receptor (beta chain) was profiled in a study of blood T cell repertoires in COVID-19. Study in general: Samples came from the United States, Italy and Spain, spanning acute and convalescent COVID-19. Sample material is recorded as cDNA or gDNA derived from T cells, B-cell-depleted T cells, or PBMCs.

Authors' processing steps: Amplification with reference gene primers provided the estimates of nucleated cell counts. TCRdb keeps only in-frame clones here, not all; method: immunoSEQ multiplex PCR. V, J and clone size derive from that table, while D and trimming were established from the DNA sequence. This table holds about 88,000 clones, roughly 84% found once. CDR3 length: 15 amino acids. The ends were cut back, 2 bases at V and 2 bases at J, with 13 bases in the middle. Germline CDR1 reads SGHTA; CDR2 reads FQGTGA. The origin of this receptor is a woman of 80 years or more with acute or convalescent COVID-19. The V and J genes are TRBV7-3 and TRBJ2-7, with D perhaps matching TRBD1 (5 bases). The sample was peripheral blood. The CDR3 DNA is TGTGCCAGCAGCTTAGGGATGACAGAAACCTACGAGCAGTACTTC. This translates into CASSLGMTETYEQYF.